This T cell receptor (beta chain) comes out of a study of T cells in Graves' hyperthyroidism and ophthalmopathy. This clonotype was seen only a few times. There were TCR beta CDR3 regions amplified from RNA transcripts. The HTBI primer set drove a first-round RT-PCR of the TCR CDR3. MiXCR was run by TCRdb on the multiplex PCR reads, yielding one entry per CDR3 protein. This sample has hundreds of thousands of distinct CDR3 sequences, with roughly 14% found just once. The germline gives CDR1 PRHDT, CDR2 FYEKMQ (reference sequence). The CDR3 has 14 amino acids. With 5 bases clipped from V and 7 bases from J, the junction kept 5 bases outside the gene matches.

This clonotype was sampled from a man aged 18 to 29 with Graves' ophthalmopathy. The chain couples TRBV13 to TRBJ1-6, with 7 bases matching TRBD1. Sequenced input: blood. In nucleotides, the CDR3 is TGTGCCAGCAGCCCCGGACAGGAAAATTCACCCCTCCACTTT. Translated, it gives CASSPGQENSPLHF.